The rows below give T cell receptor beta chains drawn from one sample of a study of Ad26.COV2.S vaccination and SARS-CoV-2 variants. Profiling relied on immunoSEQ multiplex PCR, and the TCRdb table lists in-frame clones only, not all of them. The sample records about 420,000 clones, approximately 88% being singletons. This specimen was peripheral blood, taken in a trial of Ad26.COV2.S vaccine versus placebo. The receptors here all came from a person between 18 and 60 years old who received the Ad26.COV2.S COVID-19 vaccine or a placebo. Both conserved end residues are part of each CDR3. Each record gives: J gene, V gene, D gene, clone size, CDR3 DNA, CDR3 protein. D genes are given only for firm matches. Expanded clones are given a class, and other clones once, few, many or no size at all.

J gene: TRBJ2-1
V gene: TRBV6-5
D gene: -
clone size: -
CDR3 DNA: TGTGCCAGCAGTTGGGGACGGAACAATGAGCAGTTCTTC
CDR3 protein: CASSWGRNNEQFF

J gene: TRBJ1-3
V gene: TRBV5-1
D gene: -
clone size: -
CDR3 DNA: TGCGCCAGCAGCTTGTCGGGTTACGGAAACACCATATATTTT
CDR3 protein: CASSLSGYGNTIYF

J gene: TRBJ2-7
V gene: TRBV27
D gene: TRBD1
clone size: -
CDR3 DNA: TGTGCCAGCAGATACAGGGGGCTAGGCGCCTACGAGCAGTACTTC
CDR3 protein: CASRYRGLGAYEQYF

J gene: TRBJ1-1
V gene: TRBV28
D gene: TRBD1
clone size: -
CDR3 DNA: TGTGCCAGCAGGCCTCAGGGGGTTCGGCAGAACACTGAAGCTTTCTTT
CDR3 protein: CASRPQGVRQNTEAFF

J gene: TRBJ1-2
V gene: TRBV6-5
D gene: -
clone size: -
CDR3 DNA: TGTGCCAGCAGCCTACGTTCTACAGGGAACTATGGCTACACCTTC
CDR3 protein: CASSLRSTGNYGYTF

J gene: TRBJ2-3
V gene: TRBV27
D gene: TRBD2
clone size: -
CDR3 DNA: TGTGCCAGCAGCCTAGGGGAGGGTAGTGATACGCAGTATTTT
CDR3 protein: CASSLGEGSDTQYF

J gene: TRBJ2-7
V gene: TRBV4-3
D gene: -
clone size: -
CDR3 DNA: TGCGCCAGCAGCCAAGAAGTACAGTCCTACGAGCAGTACTTC
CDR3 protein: CASSQEVQSYEQYF

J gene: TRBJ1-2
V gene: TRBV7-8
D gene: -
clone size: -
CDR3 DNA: TGTGCCAGCAGCTTACCCGGCACGCCCAAGACCTTC
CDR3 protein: CASSLPGTPKTF

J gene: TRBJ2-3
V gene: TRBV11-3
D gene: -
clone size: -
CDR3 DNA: TGTGCCAGCAGCCCCGGACAAAGTTATCCAGATACGCAGTATTTT
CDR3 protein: CASSPGQSYPDTQYF

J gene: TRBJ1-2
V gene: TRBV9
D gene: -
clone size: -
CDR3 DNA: TGTGCCAGCAGCGATCAAGGGAGGGGAGGCTACACCTTC
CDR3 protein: CASSDQGRGGYTF

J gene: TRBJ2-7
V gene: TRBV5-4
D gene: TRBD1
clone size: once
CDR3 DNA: TGTGCCAGCAGCTCCCCGGGACAGGCCTACGAGCAGTACTTC
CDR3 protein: CASSSPGQAYEQYF

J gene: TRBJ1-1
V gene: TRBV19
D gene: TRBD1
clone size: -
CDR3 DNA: TGTGCCAGTAGCACGACAGGGGACACTGAAGCTTTCTTT
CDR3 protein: CASSTTGDTEAFF

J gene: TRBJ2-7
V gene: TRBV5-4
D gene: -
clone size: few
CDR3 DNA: TGTGCCAGCAGCCTGGGGACCCCCTACGAGCAGTACTTC
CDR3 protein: CASSLGTPYEQYF

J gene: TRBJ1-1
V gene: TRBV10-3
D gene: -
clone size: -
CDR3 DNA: TGTGCCATCAGGGGGACGGAAAACACTGAAGCTTTCTTT
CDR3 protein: CAIRGTENTEAFF

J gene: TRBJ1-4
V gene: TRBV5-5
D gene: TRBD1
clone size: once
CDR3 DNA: TGTGCCAGCAGCTTGAGGGACAGGGGTATTCGTAATGAAAAACTGTTTTTT
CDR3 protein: CASSLRDRGIRNEKLFF

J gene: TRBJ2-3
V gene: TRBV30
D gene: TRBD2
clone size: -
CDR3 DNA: TGTGCCTGGGGGAGACTAGCGGCAAGCACAGATACGCAGTATTTT
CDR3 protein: CAWGRLAASTDTQYF

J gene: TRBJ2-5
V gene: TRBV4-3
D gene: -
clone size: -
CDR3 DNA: TGCGCCAGCAGCCAATACCTCCAGGGGCAAGAGACCCAGTACTTC
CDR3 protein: CASSQYLQGQETQYF

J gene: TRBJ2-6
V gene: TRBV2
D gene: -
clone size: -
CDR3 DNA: TGTGCCAGCCCGAGAGGGGGCGGGAGGTGGCCCGGGGCCAACGTCCTGACTTTC
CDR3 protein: CASPRGGGRWPGANVLTF

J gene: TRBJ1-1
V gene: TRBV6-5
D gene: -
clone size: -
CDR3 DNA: TGTGCCAGCAGGTACTTCGACAGTGGGAACACTGAAGCTTTCTTT
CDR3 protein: CASRYFDSGNTEAFF

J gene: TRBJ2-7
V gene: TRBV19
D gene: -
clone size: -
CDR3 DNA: TGTGCCAGTAGCACCCTCCGGGACGGCCTCTACGAGCAGTACTTC
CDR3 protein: CASSTLRDGLYEQYF

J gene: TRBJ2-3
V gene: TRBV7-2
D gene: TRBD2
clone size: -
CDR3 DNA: TGTGCCAGCACCCGGGCGGGGGGGCGGACAGATACGCAGTATTTT
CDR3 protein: CASTRAGGRTDTQYF

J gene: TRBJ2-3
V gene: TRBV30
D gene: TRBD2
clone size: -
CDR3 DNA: TGTGCCTGGAGTGTATTAACGGGGGGTACGCAGTATTTT
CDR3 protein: CAWSVLTGGTQYF

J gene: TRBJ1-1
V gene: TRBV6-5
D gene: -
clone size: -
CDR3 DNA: TGTGCCAGCAGTTACAAGGGGACTCAGAACACTGAAGCTTTCTTT
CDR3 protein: CASSYKGTQNTEAFF

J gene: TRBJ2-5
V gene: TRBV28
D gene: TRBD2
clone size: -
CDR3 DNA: TGTGCCAGCAGCACCCTGGATCTAGCGGGGTGGGAGACCCAGTACTTC
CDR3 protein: CASSTLDLAGWETQYF

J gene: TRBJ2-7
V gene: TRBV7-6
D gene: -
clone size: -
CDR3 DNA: TGTGCCAGCAGCTTAGGGGAGGATTCCTACGAGCAGTACTTC
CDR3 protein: CASSLGEDSYEQYF

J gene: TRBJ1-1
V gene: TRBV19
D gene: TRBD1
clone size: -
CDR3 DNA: TGTGCCAGTACCTCGACAGGGGTGGAAGCTTTCTTT
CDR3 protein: CASTSTGVEAFF

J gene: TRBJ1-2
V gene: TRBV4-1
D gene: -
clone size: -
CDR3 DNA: TGCGCCAGCAGCCAAGTGATAGGGTATGGCTACACCTTC
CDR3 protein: CASSQVIGYGYTF

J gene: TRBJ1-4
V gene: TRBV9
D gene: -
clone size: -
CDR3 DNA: TGTGCCAGCAGCGTAGGGGCCGGGGAGGGGGAAAAACTGTTTTTT
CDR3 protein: CASSVGAGEGEKLFF

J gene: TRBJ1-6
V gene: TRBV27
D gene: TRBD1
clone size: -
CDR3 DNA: TGTGCCAGCAGTCTCGGACAGGGCTATAATTCACCCCTCCACTTT
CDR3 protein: CASSLGQGYNSPLHF

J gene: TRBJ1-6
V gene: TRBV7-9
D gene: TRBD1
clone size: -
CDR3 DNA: TGTGCCAGCAGCTTAGTTACGGCCAGGGGGTTAGATTCACCCCTCCACTTT
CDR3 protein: CASSLVTARGLDSPLHF

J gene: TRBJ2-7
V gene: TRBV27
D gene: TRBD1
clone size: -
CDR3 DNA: TGTGCCAGCAGAACGACAGGGACGGGCTTCTACGAGCAGTACTTC
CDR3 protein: CASRTTGTGFYEQYF

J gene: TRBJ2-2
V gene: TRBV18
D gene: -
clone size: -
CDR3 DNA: TGTGCCAGCTCACCACCGGCGGATTGGCAAGGCGGGGAGCTGTTTTTT
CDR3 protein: CASSPPADWQGGELFF

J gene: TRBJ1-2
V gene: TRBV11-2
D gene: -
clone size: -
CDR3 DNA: TGTGCCAGCAGCTTAGATCGGACAGCGTTCTATGGCTACACCTTC
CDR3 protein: CASSLDRTAFYGYTF

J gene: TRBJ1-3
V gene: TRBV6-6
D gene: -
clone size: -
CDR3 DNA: TGTGCCAGCGCGACAGTCTCTGGAAACACCATATATTTT
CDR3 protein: CASATVSGNTIYF

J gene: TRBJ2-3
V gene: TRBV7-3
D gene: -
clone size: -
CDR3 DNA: TGTGCCAGCAGCCTAGTCGGGACGGAATCAGATACGCAGTATTTT
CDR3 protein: CASSLVGTESDTQYF

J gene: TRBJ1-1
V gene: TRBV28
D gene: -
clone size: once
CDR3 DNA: TGTGCCAGCAGTTTAAGTAGAACGGGCACTGAAGCTTTCTTT
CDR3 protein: CASSLSRTGTEAFF

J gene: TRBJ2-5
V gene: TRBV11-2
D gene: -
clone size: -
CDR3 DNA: TGTGCCAGCAGCTTCGAGGACAGTTGGACCAAGTACTTC
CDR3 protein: CASSFEDSWTKYF

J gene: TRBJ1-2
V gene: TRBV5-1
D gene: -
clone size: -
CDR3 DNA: TGCGCCAGCAGCTCCCCGGAGGAGTTCTATGGCTACACCTTC
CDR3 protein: CASSSPEEFYGYTF

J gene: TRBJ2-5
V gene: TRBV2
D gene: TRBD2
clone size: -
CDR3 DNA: TGTGCCAGTGGGACTAGCTGGGAGACCCAGTACTTC
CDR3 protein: CASGTSWETQYF

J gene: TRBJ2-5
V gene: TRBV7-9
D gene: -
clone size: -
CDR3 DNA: TGTGCCAGCAGCCCTCCTTATACGGAGACCCAGTACTTC
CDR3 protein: CASSPPYTETQYF

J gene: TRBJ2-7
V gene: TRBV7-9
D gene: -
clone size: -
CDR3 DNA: TGTGCCAGCAGCTCAAGGGATAACGAGCAGTACTTC
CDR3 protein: CASSSRDNEQYF

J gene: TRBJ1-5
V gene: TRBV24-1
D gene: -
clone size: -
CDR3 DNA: TGTGCCACCAGTGATTCGACAGATATAGCATCTCAGCCCCAGCATTTT
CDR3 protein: CATSDSTDIASQPQHF

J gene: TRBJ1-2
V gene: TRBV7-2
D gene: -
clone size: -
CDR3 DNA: TGTGCCAGCAGCGCGGTGGGGGGGCAATACTATGGCTACACCTTC
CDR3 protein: CASSAVGGQYYGYTF

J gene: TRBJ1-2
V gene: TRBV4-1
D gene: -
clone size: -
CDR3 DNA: TGCGCCAGCAGCCAAGATTCCCCTGGCGGGGGGCCTTATGGCTACACCTTC
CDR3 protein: CASSQDSPGGGPYGYTF

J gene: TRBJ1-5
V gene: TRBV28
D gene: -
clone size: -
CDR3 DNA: TGTGCCAGCAGACTACAGTCCCCCGAGAATAGCAATCAGCCCCAGCATTTT
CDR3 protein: CASRLQSPENSNQPQHF

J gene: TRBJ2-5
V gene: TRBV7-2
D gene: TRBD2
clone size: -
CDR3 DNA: TGTGCCAGCAGCTTTAGCGGGGGCGCGGGAGAGACCCAGTACTTC
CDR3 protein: CASSFSGGAGETQYF

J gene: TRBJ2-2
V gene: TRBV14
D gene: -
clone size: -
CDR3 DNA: TGTGCCAGCAGCCAAGGGGCGCTTGGGGAGCTGTTTTTT
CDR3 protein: CASSQGALGELFF

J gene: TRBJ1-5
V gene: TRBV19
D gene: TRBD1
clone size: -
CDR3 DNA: TGTGCCAGTTCGGGACAGCATAATCAGCCCCAGCATTTT
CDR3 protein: CASSGQHNQPQHF

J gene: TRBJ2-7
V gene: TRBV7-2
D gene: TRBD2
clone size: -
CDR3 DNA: TGTGCCAGCAGCTCGTTTAGGGGCCGACTAGCCCAATCCTACGAGCAGTACTTC
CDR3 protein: CASSSFRGRLAQSYEQYF

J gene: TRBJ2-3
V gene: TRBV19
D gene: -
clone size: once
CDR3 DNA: TGTGCCAGTAGTCGAGGGGGGACGGGAGACACAGATACGCAGTATTTT
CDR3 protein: CASSRGGTGDTDTQYF

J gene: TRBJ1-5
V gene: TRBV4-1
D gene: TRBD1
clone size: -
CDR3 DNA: TGCGCCAGCAGCCAAGATCGGACAGGGGGGCCGGGCAATCAGCCCCAGCATTTT
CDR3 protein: CASSQDRTGGPGNQPQHF